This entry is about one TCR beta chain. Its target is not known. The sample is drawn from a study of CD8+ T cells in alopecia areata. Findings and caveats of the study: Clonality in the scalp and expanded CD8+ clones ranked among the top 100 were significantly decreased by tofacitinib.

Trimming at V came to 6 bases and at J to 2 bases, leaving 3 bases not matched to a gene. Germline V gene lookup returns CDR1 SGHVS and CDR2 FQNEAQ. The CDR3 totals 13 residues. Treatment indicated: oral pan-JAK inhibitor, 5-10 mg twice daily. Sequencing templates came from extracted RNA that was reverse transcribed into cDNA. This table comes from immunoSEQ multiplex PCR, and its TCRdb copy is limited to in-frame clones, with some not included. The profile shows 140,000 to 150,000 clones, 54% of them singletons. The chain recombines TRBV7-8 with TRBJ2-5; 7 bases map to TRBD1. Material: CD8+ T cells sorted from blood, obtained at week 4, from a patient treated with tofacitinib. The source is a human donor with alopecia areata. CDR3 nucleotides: TGTGCCAGCAGACCACAGGGGCAAGAGACCCAGTACTTC. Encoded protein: CASRPQGQETQYF.